Listed below are T cell receptor beta chains from one sample, sequenced in a study of T cell changes during pregnancy in multiple sclerosis. Assay used: immunoSEQ multiplex PCR; TCRdb lists only in-frame clones, some missing. Here the sample spans 65,000 to 85,000 clones, approximately 94% being singletons. The source material was CD4+ T cells from peripheral blood mononuclear cells, sampled before pregnancy. All receptors come from a female donor with multiple sclerosis, enrolled in a pregnancy study. The CDR3 runs from the conserved cysteine through the conserved F or W. D genes are given only for firm matches. A row's size may be missing; if present it is once, few, many or a size class.

j_call v_call d_call clone_size cdr3_aa cdr3_nt
TRBJ2-1 TRBV19 NA NA CASSTGKTYNEQFF TGTGCCAGTAGTACGGGGAAAACCTACAATGAGCAGTTCTTC
TRBJ2-7 TRBV7-3 TRBD2 NA CASSFNGLVGEQYF TGTGCCAGCAGCTTCAATGGACTAGTGGGCGAGCAGTACTTC
TRBJ2-5 TRBV7-2 TRBD1 NA CASSLDRDETQYF TGTGCCAGCAGCCTGGACAGGGACGAGACCCAGTACTTC
TRBJ2-3 TRBV5-1 TRBD2 NA CASSTGLAGAPSTDTQYF TGCGCCAGCAGCACCGGACTAGCGGGGGCCCCTAGCACAGATACGCAGTATTTT
TRBJ1-2 TRBV2 TRBD1 NA CASRPGQGFYGYTF TGTGCCAGCAGGCCGGGACAGGGATTCTATGGCTACACCTTC
TRBJ1-1 TRBV6-5 NA NA CASSYGQGSVAFF TGTGCCAGCAGTTACGGCCAGGGTAGTGTAGCTTTCTTT
TRBJ2-5 TRBV7-7 NA once CASSLGVSQGILETQYF TGTGCCAGCAGCTTAGGAGTTTCGCAGGGGATATTGGAGACCCAGTACTTC
TRBJ1-5 TRBV11-3 NA NA CASSSYHSCNQPQHF TGTGCCAGCAGCTCGTACCACAGCTGCAATCAGCCCCAGCATTTT
TRBJ2-2 TRBV6-4 TRBD2 NA CASSVGLAGVGSGELFF TGTGCCAGCAGCGTTGGGCTAGCGGGAGTAGGTTCCGGGGAGCTGTTTTTT
TRBJ1-2 TRBV7-2 TRBD1 NA CASSLARTGNRYTF TGTGCCAGCAGCTTAGCGAGGACAGGCAACCGCTACACCTTC
TRBJ2-2 TRBV5-1 TRBD2 NA CASSAGTSGGPGELFF TGCGCCAGCAGCGCCGGGACTAGCGGGGGTCCCGGGGAGCTGTTTTTT
TRBJ1-2 TRBV28 TRBD1 once CASRKDRASYGYTF TGTGCCAGCAGGAAGGACAGGGCAAGCTATGGCTACACCTTC
TRBJ1-1 TRBV10-3 NA NA CAISPTTGNTEAFF TGTGCCATCAGCCCTACCACAGGGAACACTGAAGCTTTCTTT
TRBJ1-5 TRBV2 NA NA CASSEAGGNQPQHF TGTGCCAGCAGTGAAGCGGGGGGTAATCAGCCCCAGCATTTT
TRBJ2-5 TRBV6-4 TRBD1 NA CASSALQGETQYF TGTGCCAGCAGTGCACTACAGGGGGAGACCCAGTACTTC
TRBJ2-7 TRBV4-2 TRBD1 NA CASSHRETGAYEQYF TGTGCCAGCAGCCATCGAGAGACAGGGGCGTACGAGCAGTACTTC
TRBJ1-5 TRBV10-3 NA once CAISGRISNQPQHF TGTGCCATCAGTGGCAGGATAAGCAATCAGCCCCAGCATTTT
TRBJ2-7 TRBV9 NA once CASSVATGSLDEQYF TGTGCCAGCAGCGTAGCGACAGGATCCCTCGACGAGCAGTACTTC
TRBJ1-1 TRBV27 TRBD1 NA CASSFQGASTEAFF TGTGCCAGCAGTTTCCAGGGGGCGAGCACTGAAGCTTTCTTT
TRBJ2-3 TRBV6-6 NA NA CASSYSQGTTDTQYF TGTGCCAGCAGTTACTCGCAGGGAACCACAGATACGCAGTATTTT
TRBJ1-2 TRBV14 NA once CASSQDRGNYGYTF TGTGCCAGCAGCCAAGACAGGGGTAACTATGGCTACACCTTC
TRBJ2-7 TRBV7-2 NA NA CASSLANNYEQYF TGTGCCAGCAGCTTAGCTAACAACTACGAGCAGTACTTC
TRBJ1-4 TRBV30 NA NA CAWSQIRGEKLFF TGTGCCTGGAGCCAAATACGGGGTGAAAAACTGTTTTTT
TRBJ2-1 TRBV10-3 NA NA CAISESPKSSYNEQFF TGTGCCATCAGTGAGTCGCCGAAGAGCTCCTACAATGAGCAGTTCTTC
TRBJ1-5 TRBV2 NA NA CASSDGEGKRNQPQHF TGTGCCAGCAGTGATGGAGAGGGAAAGCGAAATCAGCCCCAGCATTTT